This entry features one T cell receptor beta chain sequence. Its matching antigen is unknown. 60 Vbeta and 13 Jbeta primers were used in PCR. Profiled with immunoSEQ multiplex PCR; TCRdb holds only in-frame clones, not every one. The data show more than 120,000 clones, around 75% seen once. The data were taken from a study of cytomegalovirus exposure and HLA in healthy donors. Findings and limits, study-wide: According to reports, the classifier identified cytomegalovirus status with high specificity and sensitivity.

The CDR3 totals 12 residues. V shed 6 bases and J shed 5 bases, with 11 bases lying between them. Germline V gives CDR1 ENHRY, CDR2 SYGVKD. The sequenced material came from PBMCs. The V gene is TRBV10-3, the J gene TRBJ2-7; possible D gene TRBD1, 6 bases. The receptor was isolated from a woman aged 25 to 39 in good health and CMV-seronegative. In DNA form, the CDR3 reads TGTGCCATCAGACTACAGGGCGACGAGCAGTACTTC. Its translation: CAIRLQGDEQYF.